Sequencing of this TCR beta chain was carried out in a study of tumour-infiltrating T cells in Burkitt lymphoma. Study details: Overall and progression-free survival were predicted by productive clonality.

Per germline, CDR1 SQVTM and CDR2 ANQGSEA. CDR3 length equals 14 residues. J lost 5 bases, V lost 5 bases, and 10 bases had no gene match. This clone was seen a few times. This table comes from immunoSEQ multiplex PCR, and its TCRdb copy is limited to in-frame clones, with some not included. Seen here are about 1,000 clones, roughly 13% observed once, and the top ten hold around 35%. This clonotype originated in a human donor with diffuse large B-cell lymphoma. J is TRBJ1-2 and V is TRBV29-1; 8 bases map to TRBD1. The sequenced material came from tumor tissue. CDR3: CSVTMTGAAYGYTF. The CDR3 nucleotides are TGCAGCGTTACCATGACAGGGGCGGCGTATGGCTACACCTTC.